This T cell receptor beta chain is from a study of blood T cell repertoires in COVID-19. Across the study: Some COVID-19 samples were acute and others convalescent; all came from the United States, Italy and Spain.

Libraries were prepared by immunoSEQ multiplex PCR; TCRdb keeps only in-frame clonotypes and omits some of them. This sample yields some 270,000 clones, of which approximately 90% are seen a single time; around 0.84% belongs to the top ten. The germline V gene has CDR1 SEHNR and CDR2 FQNEAQ (reference sequence). V trimming: 3 bases; J trimming: 13 bases; junction bases outside the gene matches: 12. The CDR3 is made up of 14 amino acids. The sequencing sample was made of peripheral blood. The rearrangement joins TRBV7-9 to TRBJ2-1; 7 bases agree with TRBD1. This sequence originates from a man aged 25-40 years with acute or convalescent COVID-19. The CDR3: CASSFYDSGQAQFF. For the CDR3, the DNA is TGTGCCAGCAGCTTTTATGACTCCGGACAGGCCCAGTTCTTC.